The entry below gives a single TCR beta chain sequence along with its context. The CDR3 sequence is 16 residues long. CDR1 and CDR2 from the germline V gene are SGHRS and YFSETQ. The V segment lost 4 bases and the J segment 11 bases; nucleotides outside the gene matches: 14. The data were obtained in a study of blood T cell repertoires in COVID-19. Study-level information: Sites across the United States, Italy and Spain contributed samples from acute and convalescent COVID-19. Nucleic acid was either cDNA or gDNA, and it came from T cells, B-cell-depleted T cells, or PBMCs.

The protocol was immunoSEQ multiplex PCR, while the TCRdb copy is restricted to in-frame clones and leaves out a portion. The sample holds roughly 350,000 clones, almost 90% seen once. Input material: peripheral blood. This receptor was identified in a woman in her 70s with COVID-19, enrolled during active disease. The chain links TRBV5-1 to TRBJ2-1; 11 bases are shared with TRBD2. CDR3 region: CASSDSTSGGGPQQFF. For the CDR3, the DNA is TGCGCCAGCAGCGACTCAACTAGCGGGGGCGGACCCCAGCAGTTCTTC.